Listed below are T cell receptor beta chains from one sample, sequenced in a study of T-cell reconstitution after alpha-beta-depleted transplantation in children. In TCRdb, the PCR reads were re-called with MiXCR into one record per CDR3 protein. This table holds around 700,000 distinct CDR3 sequences, around 13% found once. Sequenced material: PBMCs, taken before TCRalphabeta/CD19-depleted stem cell transplant. Receptors originate from a girl aged 2 to 9 with congenital amegakaryocytic thrombocytopenia, due to receive a stem cell transplant. CDR3s include the opening cysteine and the closing phenylalanine or tryptophan. A D gene is named only where the DNA matches it firmly. The listing skips clone size in some rows; elsewhere it reads once, few, many or a size class.

V	J	D	size	DNA	CDR3
TRBV24-1	TRBJ1-2	.	.	TGTGCCACCAGTGAAGCCGGCAACAACTATGGCTACACCTTC	CATSEAGNNYGYTF
TRBV7-3	TRBJ2-1	.	.	TGTGCCAGCAGCTTAACGGGGGGCCGCGGATTGTACAATGAGCAGTTCTTC	CASSLTGGRGLYNEQFF
TRBV12-3/TRBV12-4	TRBJ2-1	TRBD2	.	TGTGCCAGCTGTTTAGCTAGCGGGTTCTGGGAGCAGTTCTTC	CASCLASGFWEQFF
TRBV7-9	TRBJ2-2	.	.	TGTGCCAGCAGCTCCATCGGGCGGGCCGGGGAGCTGTTTTTT	CASSSIGRAGELFF
TRBV19	TRBJ2-3	.	.	TGTGCCAGTAGTATTAAACAGACAGATACGCAGTATTTT	CASSIKQTDTQYF
TRBV20-1	TRBJ2-1	TRBD2	few	TGCAGTGCTAGATTGAGTCCCGGGACTAGCGGATTCAGCTCCTACAATGAGCAGTTCTTC	CSARLSPGTSGFSSYNEQFF
TRBV20-1	TRBJ2-5	TRBD2	few	TGCAGTGCTAGAGATCCCGGGAGGCCTCAAGAGACCCAGTACTTC	CSARDPGRPQETQYF
TRBV20-1	TRBJ2-5	TRBD1	.	TGCAGTGCTAGCGCCGGGACAGCGCCTCAAGAGACCCAGTACTTC	CSASAGTAPQETQYF
TRBV29-1	TRBJ2-1	TRBD2	few	TGCAGCGTTGATGGGACTAGCGGCAATGAGCAGTTCTTC	CSVDGTSGNEQFF
TRBV7-9	TRBJ1-2	TRBD1	.	TGTGCCAGCACCCCGGACAGGAGCTATGGCTACACCTTC	CASTPDRSYGYTF
TRBV14	TRBJ2-1	.	.	TGTGCCAGCAGCCAATCCGGGACGAATTACAATGAGCAGTTCTTC	CASSQSGTNYNEQFF
TRBV28	TRBJ1-1	.	many	TGTGCCAGCAGTTCAGGACCCTGGAACACTGAAGCTTTCTTT	CASSSGPWNTEAFF
TRBV6-1	TRBJ2-7	TRBD2	few	TGTGCCAGCAGTCGAGGTACGGGAGGCGAGCAGTACTTC	CASSRGTGGEQYF
TRBV29-1	TRBJ2-3	.	many	TGCAGCGTTGAGGGCTATAAGCTGGTGGCGGATACGCAGTATTTT	CSVEGYKLVADTQYF
TRBV7-9	TRBJ1-1	.	.	TGTGCCAGCAGCTTAAGTGACGTCCGGGGTGGAGGGACTGAAGCTTTCTTT	CASSLSDVRGGGTEAFF
TRBV27	TRBJ2-3	TRBD1	few	TGTGCCAGCAGTCCAGAAACAGGGGGCCGAGGTACGCAGTATTTT	CASSPETGGRGTQYF
TRBV12-3/TRBV12-4	TRBJ2-7	.	few	TGTGCCAGCAGTTTCGGTAACCGGCGACATCAGGGGGAGCAGTACTTC	CASSFGNRRHQGEQYF
TRBV5-6	TRBJ2-3	.	many	TGTGCCAGCAGCTTTGGGGGGAGAGATACGCAGTATTTT	CASSFGGRDTQYF
TRBV20-1	TRBJ1-4	.	many	TGCAGTGCTAGAGAGCCTTCCGAAAAACTGTTTTTT	CSAREPSEKLFF
TRBV4-1	TRBJ2-2	.	few	TGCGCCAGCAGCCAAGTAGGGGGGAACACCGGGGAGCTGTTTTTT	CASSQVGGNTGELFF
TRBV27	TRBJ2-7	.	many	TGTGCCAGCAGTCTAACAGGGTCTGCTTACGAGCAGTACTTC	CASSLTGSAYEQYF
TRBV5-1	TRBJ2-1	TRBD1	many	TGCGCCAGCAGCTTGGCCTTTGGACAGGCGTACGATTCCTACAATGAGCAGTTCTTC	CASSLAFGQAYDSYNEQFF
TRBV20-1	TRBJ2-3	.	few	TGCAGTGCCCTAGCGCGGAGGGGGGCAGATACGCAGTATTTT	CSALARRGADTQYF
TRBV29-1	TRBJ2-7	TRBD1	many	TGCAGCGCCGGGACCGGGACAGGGGGAGAGCAGTACTTC	CSAGTGTGGEQYF
TRBV20-1	TRBJ2-5	.	many	TGCAGTGCTAGGGACATACCTCAAGAGACCCAGTACTTC	CSARDIPQETQYF
TRBV7-8	TRBJ2-1	.	.	TGTGCCAGCAGCCCCCTAGGAGCGGGTGAGCAGTTCTTC	CASSPLGAGEQFF
TRBV15	TRBJ2-1	TRBD2	.	TGTGCCACCAGCAGAGGGGCGGGGGAGCCTTACAATGAGCAGTTCTTC	CATSRGAGEPYNEQFF
TRBV25-1	TRBJ1-1	.	many	TGTGCCAGCAGTGTTCTGGGCCTGATTGCTTTCTTT	CASSVLGLIAFF
TRBV20-1	TRBJ2-7	.	many	TGCAGTGCCCACCGGGACTCTTCCTACGAGCAGTACTTC	CSAHRDSSYEQYF
TRBV5-1	TRBJ2-3	TRBD2	many	TGCGCCAGCAGCGCCAGGACTAGCGGGATAACAGATACGCAGTATTTT	CASSARTSGITDTQYF
TRBV5-1	TRBJ2-7	.	few	TGCGCCAGCAGCTCAGACGGATTCTACGAGCAGTACTTC	CASSSDGFYEQYF
TRBV20-1	TRBJ2-7	TRBD1	few	TGCAGTGCTAGAATAGGACAGGGGGCTGAAGAGCAGTACTTC	CSARIGQGAEEQYF
TRBV7-9	TRBJ2-3	TRBD2	many	TGTGCCAGCAGCGAGGGACTAGCGACAGATACGCAGTATTTT	CASSEGLATDTQYF
TRBV7-9	TRBJ2-1	.	.	TGTGCCAGCAGCCCCATAGAGGATGAGCAGTTCTTC	CASSPIEDEQFF
TRBV29-1	TRBJ1-2	.	many	TGCAGCGTTGCCCACAGGGAGAACTATGGCTACACCTTC	CSVAHRENYGYTF
TRBV5-1	TRBJ2-1	.	.	TGCGCCAGCAGCTTGGGACCCGGGCGGGAGCAGTTCTTC	CASSLGPGREQFF
TRBV6-4	TRBJ2-1	.	many	TGTGCCAGCAGTGTAAGGGCCCTCCCTTACAATGAGCAGTTCTTC	CASSVRALPYNEQFF
TRBV20-1	TRBJ1-2	.	many	TGCAGTGCTATTACAGCGGGGGGAGGCTACACCTTC	CSAITAGGGYTF
TRBV4-1	TRBJ2-1	TRBD2	.	TGCGCCAGCAGCCAACCGGGACTAGCGGTACGTAGCGAGCAGTTCTTC	CASSQPGLAVRSEQFF
TRBV20-1	TRBJ2-7	.	many	TGCAGTGCTAGAGGATTACTCGGGTCCCGGGAGCAGTACTTC	CSARGLLGSREQYF
TRBV30	TRBJ2-7	.	.	TGTGCCTGGACGCAGGGTTACGAGCAGTACTTC	CAWTQGYEQYF
TRBV5-1	TRBJ1-1	.	medium-sized	TGCGCCAGAAGGAGATTCGGGGTCATGAACACTGAAGCTTTCTTT	CARRRFGVMNTEAFF
TRBV11-2	TRBJ2-5	.	few	TGTGCCAGCAGCTTGGACTACCAAGAGACCCAGTACTTC	CASSLDYQETQYF
TRBV5-1	TRBJ1-1	.	many	TGCGCCAGCAGCTTGACCTGGAGCACTGAAGCTTTCTTT	CASSLTWSTEAFF
TRBV19	TRBJ1-5	.	few	TGTGCCAGTAGTATAGCGGGGGGGGTTAGCAATCAGCCCCAGCATTTT	CASSIAGGVSNQPQHF
TRBV12-3/TRBV12-4	TRBJ2-3	.	many	TGTGCCAGCAGTCCCCAGTTGGATACGCAGTATTTT	CASSPQLDTQYF
TRBV30	TRBJ2-1	.	few	TGTGCCTGGATAGGACTTCCCTCCTACAATGAGCAGTTCTTC	CAWIGLPSYNEQFF
TRBV5-1	TRBJ2-1	.	many	TGCGCCAGCAGCTTGTCCCTCGGGACGTATCACAATGAGCAGTTCTTC	CASSLSLGTYHNEQFF
TRBV7-8	TRBJ2-3	.	few	TGTGCCAGCAGCCATAGGACGGGTGAGACAGATACGCAGTATTTT	CASSHRTGETDTQYF
TRBV6-5	TRBJ2-3	.	.	TGTGCCAGCAGTCGCTACGATACGCAGTATTTT	CASSRYDTQYF
TRBV12-3/TRBV12-4	TRBJ2-3	.	few	TGTGCCAGCAGTTTTTTCGGGATCGTGAAAGATACGCAGTATTTT	CASSFFGIVKDTQYF
TRBV9	TRBJ2-3	.	.	TGTGCCAGCAGCGCCCGCACTGCTCAATCTGGCGCCCTGTATTTT	CASSARTAQSGALYF
TRBV20-1	TRBJ1-6	.	.	TGCAGTGCTAGTCGGGGGCTCAATTCACCCCTCCACTTT	CSASRGLNSPLHF
TRBV3-1	TRBJ1-1	.	few	TGTGCCAGCAGCCACGGCCCTACACCGATGAACACTGAAGCTTTCTTT	CASSHGPTPMNTEAFF
TRBV7-8	TRBJ2-1	.	few	TGTGCCAGCAGCAAGGGGATTTACAATGAGCAGTTCTTC	CASSKGIYNEQFF
TRBV9	TRBJ2-1	.	many	TGTGCCAGCAGCGTAGCTAACTCCTACAATGAGCAGTTCTTC	CASSVANSYNEQFF
TRBV4-2	TRBJ2-7	TRBD2	few	TGTGCCAGCAGCCAACCCGGGACTAGCGGAGACGAGCAGTACTTC	CASSQPGTSGDEQYF